Listed here are 32 T cell receptor beta chains from one sample, sequenced in a study of T cells expressing NK-cell markers. TCRdb re-analyzed the 5' RACE reads; it lists each CDR3 protein once, without DNA. This sample's table reports over 100,000 distinct CDR3 sequences. Sequenced: blood T cells: a sorted CD56 or NKG2C T cell subset, CD4+ or CD8+ T cells, or bulk PBMC T cells (not recorded which). The source of these receptors is a woman aged 18 to 75 in good health.

V is TRBV28 and J is TRBJ2-4; TCRdb's assignment of TRBD1 cannot be checked, as there is no DNA. The CDR3 loop spans 14 amino acids. In germline, CDR1 is MDHEN, CDR2 SYDVKM. The CDR3: CASSTGGAKNIQYF.

The chain carries TRBV4-3 and TRBJ2-3; with no DNA, the TCRdb D assignment of TRBD1 cannot be verified. Germline loops: CDR1 LGHNA, CDR2 YSLEER. The CDR3 totals 13 residues. This CDR3 reads CASSQDLRAAQYF.

The chain is built from TRBV6-1 and TRBJ2-5; TCRdb proposes TRBD2, but this gene call is untestable without DNA. This CDR3 has 16 amino acids. The germline CDR1 and CDR2 sequences are MNHNS and SASEGT. This CDR3 is CASSEATGLAGETQYF.

The V call is TRBV29-1, the J call TRBJ2-2. The CDR3 has 12 residues. CDR1 and CDR2 (germline): SQVTM, ANQGSEA. The CDR3 region is CSVEAATGELFF.

J is TRBJ2-5 and V is TRBV4-3; TCRdb proposes TRBD2, but this gene call is untestable without DNA. The CDR3 length is 16 residues. CDR1 LGHNA and CDR2 YSLEER come from the germline V gene. The chain's CDR3 is CASSQSSGRGGETQYF.

CDR3 sequence reads: CASSSRGGQAGQPQHF. V usage is TRBV7-2 and J usage is TRBJ1-5; TCRdb calls TRBD1, which cannot be checked without DNA. The CDR3 totals 16 residues. The germline V gene encodes CDR1 SGHTA and CDR2 FQGNSA.

The chain is built from TRBV7-2 and TRBJ1-1. From germline, CDR1 is SGHTA and CDR2 FQGNSA. The CDR3 is 11 amino acids. CDR3 sequence: CASYTNTEAFF.

The rearrangement joins TRBV12-3 or TRBV12-4 to TRBJ2-7; TCRdb gives TRBD1 as the D gene, but with no DNA this cannot be confirmed. This CDR3 region has 14 residues. The chain's CDR3 is CASSFNGATYEQYF.

The V call is TRBV4-3, the J call TRBJ2-1; TCRdb's D gene call, TRBD1, goes unchecked for lack of DNA. The CDR3 loop spans 12 amino acids. The germline gives CDR1 LGHNA, CDR2 YSLEER. This chain's CDR3 is CASSHAGYEQFF.

The chain is built from TRBV13 and TRBJ2-1. This CDR3 is 14 amino acids long. Germline V CDR1 and CDR2: PRHDT, FYEKMQ (reference sequence). The chain's CDR3 is CASSFNPDYNEQFF.

V and J are TRBV7-2 and TRBJ2-5; as DNA is missing, the TRBD2 call by TCRdb cannot be tested. The germline gives CDR1 SGHTA, CDR2 FQGNSA. The CDR3 is 15 residues long. This chain's CDR3 is CASSLVSSGRETQYF.

The chain employs TRBV28 and TRBJ2-3; TCRdb lists TRBD1, though no DNA is available to test this call. CDR1 is MDHEN and CDR2 is SYDVKM in the germline V gene. The CDR3 consists of 15 residues. CDR3 residues: CASSPLTREVDTQYF.

The gene calls are TRBV24-1 and TRBJ2-2. In germline, CDR1 is KGHDR, CDR2 SFDVKD. This CDR3 contains 13 residues. The CDR3 region is CATSDLDRGELFF.

The genes are TRBV12-3 or TRBV12-4 and TRBJ1-5; without DNA, the TCRdb call of TRBD1 cannot be checked. CDR3 length equals 14 residues. The CDR3 sequence is CASSLGSGPEPQHF.

V is TRBV5-4 and J is TRBJ1-4. CDR1 SGHNT and CDR2 YYREEE come from the germline V gene (reference sequence). The CDR3 is 15 residues long. CDR3 amino acids: CASSFSVGEREKLFF.

This sequence joins TRBV27 and TRBJ2-1; without DNA, the TCRdb call of TRBD1 cannot be checked. CDR3 length: 16 residues. Germline CDR1 is MNHEY and CDR2 is SMNVEV (reference sequence). CDR3 sequence: CASSPTGRTVRGEQFF.

V is TRBV25-1 and J is TRBJ2-3. The germline gives CDR1 MGHDK, CDR2 SYGVNS. The CDR3 sequence is 14 residues long. CDR3 in amino acids: CASSEYLLTDTQYF.

The chain uses TRBV7-2 and TRBJ2-5; TCRdb designates TRBD1, a call that cannot be tested without DNA. CDR3 length: 15 residues. CDR1 and CDR2 (germline): SGHTA, FQGNSA. The CDR3 protein is CASIQGGGVQETQYF. The whole variable domain, filled in from reference TRBV7-2 and TRBJ2-5, reads GAGVSQSPSNKVTEKGKDVELRCDPISGHTALYWYRQSLGQGLEFLIYFQGNSAPDKSGLPSDRFSAERTGGSVSTLTIQRTQQEDSAVYLCASIQGGGVQETQYFGPGTRLLVL.

This chain connects TRBV4-1 to TRBJ1-3; TCRdb calls TRBD1, which cannot be checked without DNA. The CDR3 runs to 16 residues. Germline CDR1 reads MGHRA; CDR2 reads YSYEKL. The CDR3 loop is CASSQGTTGSENTIYF.

The genes are TRBV4-2 and TRBJ2-7. CDR3 length equals 16 residues. Germline lookup yields CDR1 LGHNA and CDR2 YNFKEQ. CDR3 sequence: CASSQDRAVSSYEQYF.

This chain links TRBV29-1 with TRBJ1-2; there is no DNA to check the TCRdb D call of TRBD1. The CDR3 runs 13 residues. Per germline, CDR1 SQVTM and CDR2 ANQGSEA. This CDR3 reads CSAERQGAYGYTF.

V and J are TRBV7-3 and TRBJ2-3; the TRBD1 assignment by TCRdb is unverifiable without DNA. This CDR3 contains 16 residues. CDR1 SGHTA and CDR2 FQGTGA come from the germline V gene. The chain's CDR3 is CASSPVGDRFTDTQYF.

V gene TRBV20-1 combines with J gene TRBJ2-7. Germline assignment: CDR1 DFQATT and CDR2 SNEGSKA (reference sequence). The CDR3 is 12 amino acids. CDR3 residues: CSAITGFYEQYF.

This chain connects TRBV7-3 to TRBJ2-3; TCRdb reports TRBD2, a call that lacks DNA to check it against. The CDR3 totals 15 residues. CDR1 and CDR2 from the germline V gene are SGHTA and FQGTGA. The CDR3 reads CASSSGGHSTDTQYF.

The chain carries TRBV27 and TRBJ2-7; TCRdb's D call of TRBD1 is untestable without DNA. Looked up from germline, CDR1 is MNHEY and CDR2 is SMNVEV (reference sequence). The length of the CDR3 is 13 residues. The CDR3: CAAAGGTVWEQYF.

The chain joins TRBV27 to TRBJ1-1; TCRdb calls TRBD1, which cannot be checked without DNA. This CDR3 is built from 15 residues. The germline V gene has CDR1 MNHEY and CDR2 SMNVEV (reference sequence). The CDR3 sequence is CASAQGRGMNTEAFF.

CDR3 loop: CASSYSNEAGPDTQYF. The V call is TRBV6-5, the J call TRBJ2-3; the D call from TCRdb, TRBD1, cannot be confirmed without DNA. This CDR3 contains 16 residues. Germline loops: CDR1 MNHEY, CDR2 SVGAGI.

This chain joins TRBV9 and TRBJ2-1; there is no DNA to check the TCRdb D call of TRBD1. CDR3 size: 12 residues. Per germline, CDR1 SGDLS and CDR2 YYNGEE. CDR3 in amino acids: CASSPQGYEQFF.

V usage is TRBV7-9 and J usage is TRBJ2-1; TCRdb outputs TRBD1, but without DNA this stays unchecked. CDR1 and CDR2 from the germline V gene are SEHNR and FQNEAQ (reference sequence). CDR3 length: 15 amino acids. CDR3 sequence: CASSPGTAQYNEQFF.

The V gene is TRBV12-3 or TRBV12-4, the J gene TRBJ1-1; TCRdb's D call, TRBD1, is unchecked because there is no DNA. There are 15 residues in the CDR3. The CDR3 reads CASTEDRGLDTEAFF.

The V and J genes are TRBV7-9 and TRBJ1-1. The CDR3 has 15 residues. Germline CDR1 is SEHNR and CDR2 is FQNEAQ (reference sequence). CDR3: CASSSTRGMNTEAFF.

The rearrangement uses TRBV29-1 and TRBJ2-7; the TCRdb call, TRBD2, lacks DNA for checking. The V gene's germline CDR1 is SQVTM and CDR2 ANQGSEA. The CDR3 is made up of 13 amino acids. CDR3 sequence: CSVAEREGREQYF.